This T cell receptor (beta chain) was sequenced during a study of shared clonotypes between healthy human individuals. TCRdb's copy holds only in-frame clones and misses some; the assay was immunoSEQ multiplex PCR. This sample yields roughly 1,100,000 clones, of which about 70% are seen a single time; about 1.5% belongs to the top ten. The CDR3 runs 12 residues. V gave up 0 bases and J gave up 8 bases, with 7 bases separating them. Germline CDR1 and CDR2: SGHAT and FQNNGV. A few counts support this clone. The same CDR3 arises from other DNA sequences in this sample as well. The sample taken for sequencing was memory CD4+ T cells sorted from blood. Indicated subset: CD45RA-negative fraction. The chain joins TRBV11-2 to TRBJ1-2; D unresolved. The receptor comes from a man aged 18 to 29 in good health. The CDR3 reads CASSLERYGYTF. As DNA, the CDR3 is TGTGCCAGCAGCTTAGAGAGGTACGGCTACACCTTC.